The clone carrying this T cell receptor beta chain was seen only a few times. Its antigen is not known. Unmatched junction bases numbered 6, after V lost 1 base and J lost 8 bases. Germline-derived CDR1 and CDR2 are SGHNT and YENEEA. CDR3 length: 16 amino acids. The method was immunoSEQ multiplex PCR; TCRdb's version includes in-frame clones alone and lacks a portion of them. The sample includes about 98,000 clones, about four fifths of them seen just once. The data derive from a study of T cell responses to AZD1222 COVID-19 vaccine. Study-wide points: Baseline serology detected seropositivity in only six or seven AZD1222 recipients. Unmutated variant regions are reportedly the target of nearly half of TCRs that are spike-specific. Donors were chiefly white British, with a greater number of females, and clonal diversity was perhaps underestimated. Across the whole spike, CD4 TCRs peaked at regions 160-218 and 743-854.

The specimen was peripheral blood, collected on day 0 of AZD1222 vaccination. This TCR derives from an adult in good health. The chain uses TRBV11-3 and TRBJ2-1; 12 bases are shared with TRBD1. DNA for the CDR3: TGTGCCAGCAGCTTAGTGGGACAGGGGGCGGGCCATGAGCAGTTCTTC. Translation: CASSLVGQGAGHEQFF.